This T cell receptor beta chain appears in the sequencing data of a study of T-cell reconstitution after alpha-beta-depleted transplantation in children. Findings and limits, study-wide: Some patients' high day-60 TCRbeta diversity was traced to surviving recipient T cells and thymic progenitors. There were reportedly several hundred expanded graft clones from which alpha-beta T cells came about two months after transplant. T-cell counts and diversity at one year post-transplant came mainly from newly produced T cells.

This clonotype was observed a handful of times. Its cognate antigen is unknown. Researchers prepared the TCRbeta library using unique molecular identifiers, the study reports. TCRdb re-analysed the PCR reads in MiXCR, keeping a single row per CDR3 protein. The sample shows fewer than 1 million distinct CDR3 sequences, roughly 15% of them seen only once. The trim removed 0 bases at V and 7 bases at J, leaving 2 bases unmatched. The germline V gene encodes CDR1 DFQATT and CDR2 SNEGSKA (reference sequence). The CDR3 is 12 amino acids. V is TRBV20-1 and J is TRBJ1-2, with 7 positions matching TRBD1. The receptor comes from a male patient aged 10 to 17 who had a stem cell transplant for acute lymphoblastic leukemia, so the T cells may come from the graft donor. The sequenced sample was PBMCs, mostly from graft donor cells, obtained 360 days after TCRalphabeta/CD19-depleted stem cell transplant. The CDR3 sequence is CSAREGQSGYTF. The CDR3 nucleotides are TGCAGTGCTAGAGAGGGACAGTCTGGCTACACCTTC.